These 28 T cell receptor beta chains were sequenced from one sample in a study of control samples from healthy donors and cancer patients. Data came from immunoSEQ multiplex PCR; TCRdb stores just in-frame clones and leaves some out. The sample lists tens of thousands of clones; about 92% were seen once. Sequencing was done on a sample of blood. These receptors originate from a woman aged 25 to 39 in good health.

V gene TRBV19 combines with J gene TRBJ2-1; maybe TRBD2 (5 bases). V dropped 4 bases and J dropped 6 bases, with 16 bases sitting between them. In germline, CDR1 is LNHDA, CDR2 SQIVND (reference sequence). The CDR3 extends over 15 amino acids. The CDR3 sequence: CASSTFGSGFNEQFF. The CDR3 DNA reads TGTGCCAGTAGTACTTTTGGATCGGGGTTCAATGAGCAGTTCTTC.

V gene TRBV12-3 or TRBV12-4 combines with J gene TRBJ2-1; D is perhaps TRBD1 (5 bases). The CDR3 consists of 13 residues. V was clipped by 2 bases and J by 7 bases, with 9 bases between them. This CDR3 is CASSLNRWNEQFF. The CDR3 DNA reads as TGTGCCAGCAGTTTAAACAGGTGGAATGAGCAGTTCTTC.

The chain carries TRBV5-6 and TRBJ2-1, with D perhaps being TRBD1 or TRBD2 (5 bases each). Germline V CDR1 and CDR2: SGHDT, YYEEEE. The CDR3 has 14 residues. V lost 2 bases to trimming and J lost 7 bases, with 13 bases between them. CDR3 in amino acids: CASSLRGRRNEQFF. CDR3 DNA sequence: TGTGCCAGCAGCTTAAGGGGCCGGAGGAATGAGCAGTTCTTC.

The chain joins TRBV7-2 to TRBJ1-5; D is ambiguous. The CDR3 has 13 residues. The germline CDR1 and CDR2 sequences are SGHTA and FQGNSA. Trimming left V 6 bases short and J 2 bases short, with 8 bases between. In DNA form, the CDR3 reads TGTGCCAGCAGAGATGGGCGCAATCAGCCCCAGCATTTT. This encodes CASRDGRNQPQHF.

This sequence joins TRBV5-6 and TRBJ1-6; no clear D gene. The V end was cut by 0 bases, the J end by 7 bases, with 14 bases between. The CDR3 is 16 residues long. Germline assignment: CDR1 SGHDT and CDR2 YYEEEE. The CDR3 nucleotides read TGTGCCAGCAGCTTGGCCGGCACGGAATGGAATTCACCCCTCCACTTT. Translated: CASSLAGTEWNSPLHF.

V and J are TRBV27 and TRBJ2-1; TRBD1 aligns across 7 bases. Per germline, CDR1 MNHEY and CDR2 SMNVEV (reference sequence). Trimming cost V 4 bases and J 6 bases; bases outside gene matches: 18. The CDR3 consists of 18 residues. The CDR3 sequence: CASSSLLRTQGSSNEQFF. The CDR3 bases are TGTGCCAGCAGTTCCCTTCTTAGGACACAGGGGAGTTCCAATGAGCAGTTCTTC.

The chain couples TRBV28 to TRBJ1-1; D unclear. The V gene lost 5 bases and the J gene lost 5 bases, with 15 bases spanning the gap. CDR1 MDHEN and CDR2 SYDVKM come from the germline V gene. There are 14 residues in the CDR3. The CDR3 spells CASSPLLVSTEAFF. The CDR3 region has the DNA TGTGCCAGCAGTCCGTTACTTGTCTCTACTGAAGCTTTCTTT.

A single count supports this clone. The chain links TRBV3-1 (or the pseudogene TRBV3-2) to TRBJ1-5, with D perhaps TRBD1 (6 bases). In germline, CDR1 is LGHDT, CDR2 YNNKEL (reference sequence). The germline V and J ends were trimmed by 2 bases and 6 bases, with 8 bases remaining between them. The CDR3 runs to 13 residues. The CDR3 DNA is TGTGCCAGCAGCCAACAGGGGTTTCAGCCCCAGCATTTT. This translates into CASSQQGFQPQHF.

CDR3 loop: CASSYSRTRGADGYTF. For the CDR3, the DNA is TGTGCCAGCAGTTACAGTCGGACGCGAGGGGCTGATGGCTACACCTTC. The V and J genes are TRBV6-5 and TRBJ1-2, with a tentative D call TRBD1 (5 bases). Per germline, CDR1 MNHEY and CDR2 SVGAGI. V was clipped by 2 bases and J by 6 bases, with 19 bases between them. The CDR3 is made up of 16 amino acids.

This chain links TRBV30 with TRBJ2-7; TRBD1 agrees at 7 bases. The ends lost 2 bases at V and 2 bases at J; junction bases unmatched: 3. This CDR3 is 13 amino acids long. Germline loops: CDR1 GTSNPN, CDR2 SVGIG (reference sequence). CDR3 sequence reads: CAWSSGTAYEQYF. CDR3 bases: TGTGCCTGGAGTTCCGGGACAGCCTACGAGCAGTACTTC.

V gene TRBV9 combines with J gene TRBJ1-1, with TRBD1 matching 11 bases. The CDR3 extends over 17 amino acids. V trimming: 1 base; J trimming: 3 bases; junction bases outside the gene matches: 8. Germline values: CDR1 SGDLS, CDR2 YYNGEE. CDR3 residues: CASSVSKTGQGDTEAFF. The CDR3 bases are TGTGCCAGCAGCGTAAGTAAAACGGGACAGGGGGACACTGAAGCTTTCTTT.

V gene TRBV19 combines with J gene TRBJ1-1; TRBD1 aligns across 8 bases. This CDR3 contains 13 residues. The V gene's germline CDR1 is LNHDA and CDR2 SQIVND (reference sequence). With V trimmed by 4 bases and J by 5 bases, 3 bases remained unmatched. CDR3 region: CASSTTGVTEAFF. CDR3 coding DNA: TGTGCCAGTAGTACGACAGGGGTTACTGAAGCTTTCTTT.

This clone was seen just once. The chain has TRBV7-3 and TRBJ1-1, with a tentative D call TRBD1 (5 bases). The germline gives CDR1 SGHTA, CDR2 FQGTGA. Trimming removed 4 bases from V and 2 bases from J, with 11 bases in between. This CDR3 spans 14 amino acids. CDR3 amino acids: CASSWTGENTEAFF. The CDR3 bases are TGTGCCAGCAGCTGGACGGGGGAAAACACTGAAGCTTTCTTT.

This chain connects TRBV7-8 to TRBJ1-4; maybe TRBD1 (5 bases). The V gene's germline CDR1 is SGHVS and CDR2 FQNEAQ. CDR3 length: 16 amino acids. V lost 2 bases and J 8 bases, leaving 18 bases between the germline ends. The CDR3 DNA sequence: TGTGCCAGCAGCTTAAGGGCGCAGGGAATAGGGGAAAAACTGTTTTTT. Protein sequence: CASSLRAQGIGEKLFF.

The chain joins TRBV7-9 to TRBJ2-5, with a tentative D call TRBD2 (6 bases). V was pared by 8 bases and J by 7 bases, with 14 bases between. Germline V lookup: CDR1 SEHNR, CDR2 FQNEAQ (reference sequence). The length of the CDR3 is 12 residues. Written as DNA, the CDR3 is TGTGCCAGCGGGTTCGCGGAGGGGACCCAGTACTTC. It encodes CASGFAEGTQYF.

The rearrangement links TRBV4-2 to TRBJ2-7; TRBD2 matches 8 bases. This CDR3 region has 15 residues. V was pared by 0 bases and J by 5 bases, with 6 bases of the junction left unmatched. Germline V gene data show CDR1 as LGHNA and CDR2 as YNFKEQ. The CDR3 is CASSQDERGSNEQYF. The CDR3 DNA reads TGTGCCAGCAGCCAAGACGAGCGGGGGTCCAACGAGCAGTACTTC.

This chain connects TRBV5-1 to TRBJ2-7; TRBD2 matches at 8 bases. CDR1 is SGHRS, CDR2 YFSETQ, per germline. The J segment lost 7 bases and the V segment lost 1 base, leaving 7 bases of the junction unmatched. The CDR3 consists of 14 residues. CDR3 sequence reads: CASSLSGLAGEQYF. The CDR3, as DNA: TGCGCCAGCAGCTTGTCCGGACTAGCTGGGGAGCAGTACTTC.

V gene TRBV5-6 combines with J gene TRBJ2-5; no firm D call. The CDR3 length is 15 residues. V was shortened by 0 bases and J by 5 bases, with 14 bases between the two germline ends. The germline V gene encodes CDR1 SGHDT and CDR2 YYEEEE. The DNA of the CDR3 is TGTGCCAGCAGCTTGGGCACCCTGGAACTGGAGACCCAGTACTTC. Its translation: CASSLGTLELETQYF.

The chain employs TRBV27 and TRBJ1-1; D call uncertain. Trimming stripped 3 bases from V and 5 bases from J, with 13 bases between. Germline CDR1 and CDR2: MNHEY and SMNVEV (reference sequence). The CDR3 length is 14 residues. The CDR3 protein is CASSFHAVGTEAFF. The CDR3 nucleotides read TGTGCCAGCAGTTTCCACGCGGTTGGGACTGAAGCTTTCTTT.

The chain employs TRBV28 and TRBJ2-2, with D perhaps assigned TRBD1 or TRBD2 (7 bases each). The CDR3 sequence is 15 residues long. Trimming stripped 4 bases from V and 5 bases from J, with 14 bases between. Germline V CDR1 and CDR2: MDHEN, SYDVKM. The CDR3 loop is CASSSTGEGTGELFF. DNA of the CDR3: TGTGCCAGCAGTTCTACAGGGGAGGGGACCGGGGAGCTGTTTTTT.

This clone was seen once. This chain uses TRBV5-1 with TRBJ2-6; no definite D call. This CDR3 is 15 amino acids long. From germline, CDR1 is SGHRS and CDR2 YFSETQ. V lost 0 bases to trimming and J lost 2 bases, with 6 bases between them. The CDR3 loop is CASSLEAAGANVLTF. CDR3 nucleotide sequence: TGCGCCAGCAGCTTGGAGGCGGCTGGGGCCAACGTCCTGACTTTC.

V gene TRBV6-2 or TRBV6-3 combines with J gene TRBJ2-7; D not certain. V lost 2 bases and J 6 bases, leaving 11 bases between the germline ends. The CDR3 extends over 13 amino acids. Looked up from germline, CDR1 is MNHEY and CDR2 is SVGEGT. In DNA, the CDR3 is TGTGCCAGCAGTTACGGGTGGGTAGGCGAGCAGTACTTC. Protein sequence: CASSYGWVGEQYF.

The chain links TRBV6-1 to TRBJ2-7; D remains ambiguous. Germline values: CDR1 MNHNS, CDR2 SASEGT. Trimming removed 2 bases from V and 6 bases from J, with 11 bases in between. The CDR3 loop spans 13 amino acids. The CDR3 DNA reads TGTGCCAGCAGTGAAATAGTGGATCTCGAGCAGTACTTC. The encoded protein is CASSEIVDLEQYF.

This sequence joins TRBV12-3 or TRBV12-4 and TRBJ1-1; 8 bases line up with TRBD1. The CDR3 is 13 amino acids. Trimming cost V 8 bases and J 6 bases; bases outside gene matches: 8. The CDR3 coding sequence is TGTGCCAGCGGACAGGGCCGACGAGCTGAAGCTTTCTTT. It translates to CASGQGRRAEAFF.

The rearrangement uses TRBV5-1 and TRBJ2-1; no definite D call. Germline V gene sequence: CDR1 SGHRS, CDR2 YFSETQ. V gave up 5 bases and J gave up 3 bases, with 9 bases separating them. The CDR3 is 13 amino acids. The CDR3 DNA sequence: TGCGCCAGCAGGCTAGGGAACTACAATGAGCAGTTCTTC. Translated, it gives CASRLGNYNEQFF.

The chain carries TRBV5-1 and TRBJ1-2; 7 bases match TRBD1. Losses at the gene ends were 3 bases for V and 7 bases for J; bases not matched to a gene: 6. Germline-derived CDR1 and CDR2 are SGHRS and YFSETQ. The CDR3 extends over 13 amino acids. The CDR3 DNA sequence: TGCGCCAGCAGCTCGCAGGGGGGGTCTGGCTACACCTTC. Translated: CASSSQGGSGYTF.

CDR3 nucleotides: TGCGCCAGCAGCTTGGAGCCCGGGACTCAATATAATTCACCCCTCCACTTT. Its protein is CASSLEPGTQYNSPLHF. The J gene is TRBJ1-6, the V gene TRBV5-1, with D maybe TRBD1 (5 bases). CDR1 and CDR2 (germline): SGHRS, YFSETQ. Trimming took 0 bases from V and 4 from J, leaving 14 bases between them. The CDR3 extends over 17 amino acids.

Here the CDR3 reads CASNPGIIIGYGYTF. DNA of the CDR3: TGTGCCAGCAACCCGGGGATCATAATCGGGTATGGCTACACCTTC. The rearrangement uses TRBV5-8 and TRBJ1-2; D ambiguous. Trimming removed 6 bases from V and 5 bases from J, with 20 bases in between. There are 15 residues in the CDR3. Germline lookup yields CDR1 SGHTS and CDR2 YDEGEE.